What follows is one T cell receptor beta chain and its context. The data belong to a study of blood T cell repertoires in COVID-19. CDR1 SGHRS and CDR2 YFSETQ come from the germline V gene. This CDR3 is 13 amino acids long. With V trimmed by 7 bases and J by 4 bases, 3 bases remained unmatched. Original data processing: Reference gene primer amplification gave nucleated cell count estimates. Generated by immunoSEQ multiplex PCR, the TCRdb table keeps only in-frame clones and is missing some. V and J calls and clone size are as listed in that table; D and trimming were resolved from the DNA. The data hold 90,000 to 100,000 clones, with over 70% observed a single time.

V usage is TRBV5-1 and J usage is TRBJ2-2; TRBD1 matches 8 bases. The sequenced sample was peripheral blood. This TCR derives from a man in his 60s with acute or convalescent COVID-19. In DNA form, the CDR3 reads TGCGCCAGCTTTACAGGGGGCACCGGGGAGCTGTTTTTT. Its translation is CASFTGGTGELFF.